This T cell receptor beta chain comes out of a study of T cells in Graves' hyperthyroidism and ophthalmopathy. Patients with uncontrolled infections, other autoimmune diseases, pregnancy or lactation were excluded. Each diagnosis was grounded in clinical symptoms, serum thyroxine and TRAb, thyroid ultrasound, and orbital computed tomography. There were TCR beta CDR3 regions amplified from RNA transcripts. TCR CDR3 underwent first-round RT-PCR with the HTBI primer set. One entry per CDR3 protein, called by TCRdb with MiXCR from the multiplex PCR reads. The sample shows hundreds of thousands of distinct CDR3 sequences, about two fifths of them seen only once. Study outcomes and limitations: Most expanded thyroid clonotypes above 0.001 recurred in blood. A 13 V-J model separated ophthalmopathy from stable hyperthyroidism.

To note about this clonotype: Its cognate antigen is unknown.

Material: blood. The sequence was obtained from a young man with Graves' hyperthyroidism.

The CDR3 DNA reads TGCGCCAGCACCTCCGGACAGGGCGGCGGGGAGCTGTTTTTT. The encoded protein is CASTSGQGGGELFF. This chain connects TRBV5-1 to TRBJ2-2, with 8 bases matching TRBD1. Trimming cost V 6 bases and J 7 bases; bases outside gene matches: 8. Germline CDR1 reads SGHRS; CDR2 reads YFSETQ. This CDR3 spans 14 amino acids. The variable domain in full, completed from reference TRBV5-1 and TRBJ2-2, reads KAGVTQTPRYLIKTRGQQVTLSCSPISGHRSVSWYQQTPGQGLQFLFEYFSETQRNKGNFPGRFSGRQFSNSRSEMNVSTLELGDSALYLCASTSGQGGGELFFGEGSRLTVL.